This T cell receptor beta chain is from a study of molecular identifiers for immune sequencing clone quantification. TCRdb processed the PCR reads anew with MiXCR; each CDR3 protein has one entry. Of a few hundred thousand distinct CDR3 sequences detected, about a quarter appear once; the ten largest clones hold 0.74%. V was clipped by 4 bases and J by 9 bases; unmatched bases: 14. Germline CDR1 is MNHEY and CDR2 is SMNVEV (reference sequence). The CDR3 is 16 amino acids. This clonotype was counted between two and nine times. This TCR derives from a human donor in good health. Some libraries in this study had Jurkat cell RNA spiked in. The chain combines TRBV27 with TRBJ2-3; 9 bases line up with TRBD2. The specimen was naive CD8+ T cells from blood, with Jurkat cell RNA spiked in. Subset reported: FACS-sorted CD8+CD4-CCR7+CD45RA+ naive T cells. The CDR3 DNA reads TGTGCCAGCAGTTCAAGAGTAGCGGGAGATCATTGGACGCAGTATTTT. Translating gives CASSSRVAGDHWTQYF.